This record looks at one TCR beta chain sequence and its context. Its specificity is not known. Some clones are missing from TCRdb's copy, which holds only in-frame ones; the method was immunoSEQ multiplex PCR. The sample records several thousand clones, roughly 60% being singletons. The tumor samples were collected prior to definitive surgery or chemotherapy. The sample comes from a study of high-grade serous ovarian cancer treatment subgroups. Whole-study results and caveats: Same-patient tumor repertoires overlapped at about 0.1 to 0.8; different patients barely overlapped.

This CDR3 spans 12 amino acids. Germline loops: CDR1 SGHRS, CDR2 YFSETQ. V lost 1 base and J lost 6, with 8 bases in between. Source material: tumor tissue. V usage is TRBV5-1 and J usage is TRBJ2-7; D call uncertain. The TCR comes from a human donor with high-grade serous ovarian cancer. The CDR3 loop reads CASSLPTGEQYF. The CDR3 region has the DNA TGCGCCAGCAGCTTGCCTACGGGCGAGCAGTACTTC.